Below are 6 T cell receptor beta chains sequenced from a single sample in a study of tumor-infiltrating lymphocytes in glioblastoma multiforme. TCRB libraries came from RNA via three nested multiplex PCR rounds. TCRdb used MiXCR to reprocess the multiplex PCR reads, holding one entry per CDR3 protein. This sample has about 10,000 distinct CDR3 sequences, with over 60% found just once. Sequenced: brain tumor tissue. These receptors all stem from a male donor with glioblastoma.

The genes are TRBV11-2 and TRBJ2-1, with 8 bases identical to TRBD2. Trimming at V came to 5 bases and at J to 4 bases, leaving 7 bases not matched to a gene. From germline, CDR1 is SGHAT and CDR2 FQNNGV. The CDR3 is 15 residues long. The CDR3 region has the DNA TGTGCCAGCAGCATCCGAGCGGGAGTTTACAATGAGCAGTTCTTC. This translates into CASSIRAGVYNEQFF.

In the case of this clonotype: The germline gene is not matched at one end of the junction; a read error may be the cause. The chain joins TRBV11-2 to TRBJ2-1, with a tentative D call TRBD2 (6 bases). Germline assignment: CDR1 SGHAT and CDR2 FQNNGV. CDR3 length equals 14 residues. CDR3 in DNA: TGTGCCGGCAGCCGTCGTCCGGGAGTCGATGAGCAGTTCTTC. Protein sequence: CAGSRRPGVDEQFF.

The chain recombines TRBV20-1 with TRBJ2-3, with 9 nucleotides matching TRBD2. The CDR3 extends over 14 amino acids. Trimming took 5 bases from V and 4 from J; bases not matched to a gene: 7. Germline CDR1 and CDR2: DFQATT and SNEGSKA (reference sequence). CDR3 region: CSARPLAGPDTQYF. Written as DNA, the CDR3 is TGCAGTGCTCGTCCGCTAGCGGGACCAGATACGCAGTATTTT.

In the case of this clonotype: The junction departs from germline at one end; a sequencing error may be responsible. The J gene is TRBJ2-2, the V gene TRBV11-3, with 7 positions matching TRBD1. CDR1 is SGHNT and CDR2 is YENEEA in the germline V gene. CDR3 length equals 17 residues. CDR3 sequence: CVSSAPEGTVNTGELFF. The CDR3 coding sequence is TGTGTCAGCAGCGCCCCTGAAGGGACAGTGAACACCGGGGAGCTGTTTTTT. Variable domain in full (rest from reference TRBV11-3 and TRBJ2-2): EAGVVQSPRYKIIEKKQPVAFWCNPISGHNTLYWYLQNLGQGPELLIRYENEEAVDDSQLPKDRFSAERLKGVDSTLKIQPAELGDSAVYLCVSSAPEGTVNTGELFFGEGSRLTVL.

In the case of this clonotype: A read error may explain this, as a much larger clone is one base away. V usage is TRBV11-2 and J usage is TRBJ2-3; unclear D gene. V shed 4 bases and J shed 8 bases, with 13 bases lying between them. This CDR3 has 13 amino acids. Per the germline V gene, CDR1 is SGHAT and CDR2 is FQNNGV. The CDR3 DNA is TGTGCCAGCAGCTATAAATCAGTAGGTACGCAGTATTTT. This encodes CASSYKSVGTQYF.

CDR3 in DNA: TGTGCCAGCAGCGAGGGTTCGACTAATGAAAAACTGTTTTTT. Encoded protein: CASSEGSTNEKLFF. The genes are TRBV13 and TRBJ1-4; D not certain. Per germline, CDR1 PRHDT and CDR2 FYEKMQ (reference sequence). The V end was cut by 5 bases, the J end by 2 bases, with 9 bases between. The CDR3 runs to 14 residues.